The 10 T cell receptor beta chains listed next were all sequenced from one sample in a study of shared T cell receptors in the human thymus. The repertoire was sequenced with immunoSEQ multiplex PCR; TCRdb's copy has only in-frame clones and lacks some. The table includes about 660,000 clones, 88% detected once. These same records also appear under a second study, on human thymus T cells.

The material sequenced was thymocytes. These receptor sequences come from a boy under three years old with a congenital heart defect.

This rearrangement joins TRBV28 to TRBJ1-2, with TRBD1 as a possible D gene (6 bases). The germline CDR1 and CDR2 sequences are MDHEN and SYDVKM. The CDR3 totals 16 residues. The germline V and J ends were trimmed by 5 bases and 0 bases, with 16 bases remaining between them. The CDR3 coding sequence is TGTGCCAGCAGTCCCAAGGACAGCGGACCTAACTATGGCTACACCTTC. Translation: CASSPKDSGPNYGYTF.

This chain uses TRBV6-1 with TRBJ2-1, with 10 bases aligning to TRBD2. Germline V gene sequence: CDR1 MNHNS, CDR2 SASEGT. The CDR3 is made up of 17 amino acids. J gave up 6 bases and V 2 bases, and 10 bases lay outside the gene matches. The CDR3 sequence: CASSEPEREGRGNEQFF. CDR3 coding DNA: TGTGCCAGCAGTGAACCCGAGCGGGAGGGCCGGGGCAATGAGCAGTTCTTC.

The chain links TRBV6-1 to TRBJ1-5, with D maybe TRBD1 (6 bases). This CDR3 spans 15 amino acids. Trimming pared 5 bases from V and 7 bases from J, leaving 18 bases between. CDR1 is MNHNS and CDR2 is SASEGT in the germline V gene. CDR3 sequence: CASSTQGWAKQPQHF. In DNA form, the CDR3 reads TGTGCCAGCAGTACACAGGGTTGGGCAAAGCAGCCCCAGCATTTT.

The chain couples TRBV25-1 to TRBJ2-2; possible D gene TRBD2, 6 bases. CDR1 is MGHDK and CDR2 is SYGVNS in the germline V gene. The germline V and J ends were trimmed by 1 base and 5 bases, with 17 bases remaining between them. The CDR3 is made up of 17 amino acids. The CDR3 spells CASSELRRDGETGELFF. For the CDR3, the DNA is TGTGCCAGCAGTGAATTAAGGAGGGACGGCGAGACCGGGGAGCTGTTTTTT.

V usage is TRBV7-9 and J usage is TRBJ2-4, with 7 bases lining up with TRBD2. CDR1 is SEHNR and CDR2 is FQNEAQ in the germline V gene (reference sequence). The CDR3 is 15 residues long. The V and J ends lost 4 bases and 7 bases, in that order; junction bases with no gene match: 10. The DNA of the CDR3 is TGTGCCAGCAGCTCGCCGGCGGGAGACGGGAACATTCAGTACTTC. It encodes CASSSPAGDGNIQYF. Full variable domain (remainder filled in from reference TRBV7-9 and TRBJ2-4): DTGVSQNPRHKITKRGQNVTFRCDPISEHNRLYWYRQTLGQGPEFLTYFQNEAQLEKSRLLSDRFSAERPKGSFSTLEIQRTEQGDSAMYLCASSSPAGDGNIQYFGAGTRLSVL.

This clone has just one count. The chain carries TRBV29-1 and TRBJ2-2; 8 bases are shared with TRBD1. CDR1 SQVTM and CDR2 ANQGSEA come from the germline V gene. This CDR3 has 15 amino acids. Trimming cost V 1 base and J 1 base; bases outside gene matches: 2. The CDR3 nucleotides read TGCAGCGTTGAAGCCGGGACAGGGAACACCGGGGAGCTGTTTTTT. Translation: CSVEAGTGNTGELFF.

The rearrangement joins TRBV6-1 to TRBJ2-2; 8 bases line up with TRBD2. The V gene end was trimmed by 2 bases and the J gene end by 4 bases; junction bases not matched to a gene: 12. The CDR3 has 18 amino acids. The V gene's germline CDR1 is MNHNS and CDR2 SASEGT. The CDR3 DNA is TGTGCCAGCAGTGAACATCGGTACGCGGGGGGATTCACCGGGGAGCTGTTTTTT. Its translation: CASSEHRYAGGFTGELFF.

This clone was picked up a small number of times. The V call is TRBV7-9, the J call TRBJ2-7; 8 bases align to TRBD1. V was clipped by 2 bases and J by 3 bases; unmatched bases: 6. The germline CDR1 and CDR2 sequences are SEHNR and FQNEAQ (reference sequence). The CDR3 runs to 15 residues. The CDR3 sequence is CASSLSRTGIYEQYF. Written as DNA, the CDR3 is TGTGCCAGCAGCTTATCTCGGACAGGGATCTACGAGCAGTACTTC.

The CDR3 nucleotides are TGTGCCAGTAGTATTCCAGGCGTCAGCTCTGGAAACACCATATATTTT. Translated: CASSIPGVSSGNTIYF. The V gene is TRBV19, the J gene TRBJ1-3; D gene ambiguous. The CDR3 has 16 amino acids. Deletions cut 3 bases from V and 0 bases from J, with 12 bases between. Germline lookup yields CDR1 LNHDA and CDR2 SQIVND (reference sequence).

This rearrangement joins TRBV28 to TRBJ2-3; 8 bases line up with TRBD1. Trimming removed 6 bases from V and 0 bases from J; junction bases left unmatched: 14. There are 18 residues in the CDR3. Germline V lookup: CDR1 MDHEN, CDR2 SYDVKM. The CDR3, as DNA: TGTGCCAGCAGACGCCCGGGACAGGCACGCCCTAGCACAGATACGCAGTATTTT. Protein: CASRRPGQARPSTDTQYF.